Listed below are T cell receptor beta chains from one sample, sequenced in a study of blood T cell repertoires in COVID-19. Assay used: immunoSEQ multiplex PCR; TCRdb lists only in-frame clones, some missing. In the table there are about 230,000 clones, roughly 80% of which are singletons. Sample: peripheral blood. Source of these receptors: a woman aged 45 to 65 with acute or convalescent COVID-19. Each CDR3 is given with its conserved first and last residue. D genes are given only for firm matches. Not all rows give a size; the values are once, few, many and, for expanded clones, a class.

>-|TRBJ1-1|TRBV6-5|-
TGTGCCAGCAGTTACTCGTACAGATTGAACACTGAAGCTTTCTTT
CASSYSYRLNTEAFF
>-|TRBJ1-2|TRBV4-2|TRBD1
TGTGCCAGCAGCCAAGTGAGGGGGCATAAACCGAGAACCTTC
CASSQVRGHKPRTF
>-|TRBJ1-6|TRBV7-2|-
TGTGCCAGCAGCTCCTACAGTAATTCACCCCTCCACTTT
CASSSYSNSPLHF
>-|TRBJ1-1|TRBV6-5|-
TGTGCCAGCAGCCGAGAACAGGGGAACACTGAAGCTTTCTTT
CASSREQGNTEAFF
>-|TRBJ2-7|TRBV7-2|TRBD1
TGTGCCAGCAGCTTAAGGGTGACAGGGGGTGGGCAGTACTTC
CASSLRVTGGGQYF
>-|TRBJ2-2|TRBV7-2|TRBD1
TGTGCCAGCAGCCCGGACAGGGGGCTGGGCGGGGAGCTGTTTTTT
CASSPDRGLGGELFF
>-|TRBJ2-7|TRBV23-1|-
TGCGCCAGCAGTCAATCGCGTCGATACGAGCAGTACTTC
CASSQSRRYEQYF
>-|TRBJ2-7|TRBV18|TRBD1
TGTGCCAGCTCACCCGACAGGGGGAATCTCTACGAGCAGTACTTC
CASSPDRGNLYEQYF
>-|TRBJ2-3|TRBV19|TRBD1
TGTGCCAGTAGCGGGGACAGAGTCACAGATACGCAGTATTTT
CASSGDRVTDTQYF
>-|TRBJ2-1|TRBV23-1|TRBD2
TGCGCCAGCAGCCAGACTAGCGGGGGTTACAATGAGCAGTTCTTC
CASSQTSGGYNEQFF
>-|TRBJ1-6|TRBV10-3|-
TGTGCCATCAGTGACAACAGGTTGAATTCACCCCTCCACTTT
CAISDNRLNSPLHF
>-|TRBJ1-3|TRBV28|-
TGTGCCAGCAGTTTTTTATCTGGAAACACCATATATTTT
CASSFLSGNTIYF
>-|TRBJ1-1|TRBV13|-
TGTGCCAGCAGCTTAAGAGCTGATTACGAAGCTTTCTTT
CASSLRADYEAFF
>-|TRBJ1-5|TRBV19|-
TGTGCCAGTAGTATAGATACCAGTCTTCCCCAGCATTTT
CASSIDTSLPQHF
>-|TRBJ2-1|TRBV9|-
TGTGCCAGCAGCGTAGGAGCAAATGAGCAGTTCTTC
CASSVGANEQFF
>-|TRBJ1-1|TRBV5-8|TRBD1
TGTGCCAGCAGACCAAGCCAGGACAGGGTGAACACTGAAGCTTTCTTT
CASRPSQDRVNTEAFF
>few|TRBJ2-1|TRBV7-8|-
TGTGCCAGCAGCTTCTCAGGGGTTTACAATGAGCAGTTCTTC
CASSFSGVYNEQFF
>-|TRBJ2-2|TRBV18|TRBD1
TGTGCCAGCTCACCTCCGGGACAGGGGGCTACCGGGGAGCTGTTTTTT
CASSPPGQGATGELFF
>-|TRBJ1-2|TRBV6-6|-
TGTGCCAGCAGTTACGGGCAGCCCCACACCTTC
CASSYGQPHTF
>-|TRBJ2-7|TRBV7-2|TRBD2
TGTGCCAGCAGCCCGACTAGCGGACCCTACGAGCAGTACTTC
CASSPTSGPYEQYF
>few|TRBJ2-1|TRBV7-9|TRBD1
TGTGCCAGCAGCTTTGGACAGGGGGAGGGAAATGAGCAGTTCTTC
CASSFGQGEGNEQFF
>-|TRBJ2-7|TRBV5-6|-
TGTGCCAGCAGTCAGACTTGGATCCGGTACCAGTACTTC
CASSQTWIRYQYF
>-|TRBJ1-6|TRBV19|-
TGTGCCAGTAGGGTCAGGGGTGACTATAATTCACCCCTCCACTTT
CASRVRGDYNSPLHF
>-|TRBJ2-7|TRBV5-1|-
TGCGCCAGCAGCGACTTCTACGAGCAGTACTTC
CASSDFYEQYF
>-|TRBJ2-5|TRBV24-1|TRBD2
TGTGCCACCAGTGACCCCGGGAGGGGGGAGACCCAGTACTTC
CATSDPGRGETQYF
>-|TRBJ1-1|TRBV18|TRBD1
TGTGCCAGCTCAGAGAACCAGGGGGGAACTGAAGCTTTCTTT
CASSENQGGTEAFF
>-|TRBJ1-1|TRBV12-3/TRBV12-4|-
TGTGCCAGCAGTTTTCAAGCCGGGTATGAGGCTTTCTTT
CASSFQAGYEAFF
>-|TRBJ2-2|TRBV15|TRBD2
TGTGCCACCAGCAGAGATTACCTAGCGGGTGACACCGGGGAGCTGTTTTTT
CATSRDYLAGDTGELFF
>-|TRBJ1-1|TRBV30|TRBD1
TGTGCCTGGAGTGTACGTTGGGGACAGGGTATGGACACTGAAGCTTTCTTT
CAWSVRWGQGMDTEAFF
>-|TRBJ2-3|TRBV30|TRBD2
TGTGCTGGGACTAGCTCAAGTAGAGATACGCAGTATTTT
CAGTSSSRDTQYF
>-|TRBJ2-1|TRBV7-2|-
TGTGCCAGCAGCTTAGCGCCAGGCGTCCGGGAGCAGTTCTTC
CASSLAPGVREQFF
>few|TRBJ2-2|TRBV5-4|TRBD2
TGTGCCAGCAGCTCCCTAGCGGGGGCGAACACCGGGGAGCTGTTTTTT
CASSSLAGANTGELFF
>-|TRBJ1-4|TRBV28|-
TGTGCCAGCAGTTTCGGGACACGAGAAAAACTGTTTTTT
CASSFGTREKLFF
>-|TRBJ2-5|TRBV19|TRBD2
TGTGCCAGTAGTACAACTAGCGGGAGGGTGGGAGAGACCCAGTACTTC
CASSTTSGRVGETQYF
>-|TRBJ1-1|TRBV7-2|-
TGTGCCAGCAGCTCCCACCAGGGGTTGAACACTGAAGCTTTCTTT
CASSSHQGLNTEAFF
>-|TRBJ2-7|TRBV7-2|TRBD1
TGTGCCAGCAGCTCCAGGACAGGGAGCGAGCAGTACTTC
CASSSRTGSEQYF
>-|TRBJ1-5|TRBV19|TRBD1
TGTGCCAGCGAAACGGACAGGGAGGGCAATCAGCCCCAGCATTTT
CASETDREGNQPQHF
>few|TRBJ2-2|TRBV2|TRBD2
TGTGCCAGCAGCGCAGCGGGAGGTCGTCCCGGGGAGCTGTTTTTT
CASSAAGGRPGELFF
>once|TRBJ1-1|TRBV10-3|-
TGTGCCATCAGGGACGAGGACAGCGAGAAAGCTTTCTTT
CAIRDEDSEKAFF
>-|TRBJ1-1|TRBV19|TRBD1
TGTGCCAGTAGTATGGGACAGGGGGCGCTGGGGACTGAAGCTTTCTTT
CASSMGQGALGTEAFF
>-|TRBJ1-4|TRBV5-1|-
TGCGCCAGCAGCGCGGGGTGGATAGAGGAAAAACTGTTTTTT
CASSAGWIEEKLFF
>-|TRBJ2-7|TRBV4-1|-
TGCGCCAGCAGCCAAGCTAGGTCCGGGTTGGAGCAGTACTTC
CASSQARSGLEQYF
>-|TRBJ2-5|TRBV27|TRBD2
TGTGCCAGCAGTTCCGGCGGGGGGGCTTTAAAGACCCAGTACTTC
CASSSGGGALKTQYF
>-|TRBJ1-6|TRBV5-1|-
TGCGCCAGCAGCTTGGGGGACACCTATAATTCACCCCTCCACTTT
CASSLGDTYNSPLHF